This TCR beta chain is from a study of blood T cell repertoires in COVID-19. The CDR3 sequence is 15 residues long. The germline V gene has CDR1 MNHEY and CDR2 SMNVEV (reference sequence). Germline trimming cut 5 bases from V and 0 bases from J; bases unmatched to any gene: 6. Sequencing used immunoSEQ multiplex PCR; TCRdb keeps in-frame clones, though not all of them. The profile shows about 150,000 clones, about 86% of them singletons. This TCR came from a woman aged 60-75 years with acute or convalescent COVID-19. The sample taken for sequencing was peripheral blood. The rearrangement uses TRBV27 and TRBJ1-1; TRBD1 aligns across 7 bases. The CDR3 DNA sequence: TGTGCCAGCAGTCCATGGGACAGCATGAACACTGAAGCTTTCTTT. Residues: CASSPWDSMNTEAFF.